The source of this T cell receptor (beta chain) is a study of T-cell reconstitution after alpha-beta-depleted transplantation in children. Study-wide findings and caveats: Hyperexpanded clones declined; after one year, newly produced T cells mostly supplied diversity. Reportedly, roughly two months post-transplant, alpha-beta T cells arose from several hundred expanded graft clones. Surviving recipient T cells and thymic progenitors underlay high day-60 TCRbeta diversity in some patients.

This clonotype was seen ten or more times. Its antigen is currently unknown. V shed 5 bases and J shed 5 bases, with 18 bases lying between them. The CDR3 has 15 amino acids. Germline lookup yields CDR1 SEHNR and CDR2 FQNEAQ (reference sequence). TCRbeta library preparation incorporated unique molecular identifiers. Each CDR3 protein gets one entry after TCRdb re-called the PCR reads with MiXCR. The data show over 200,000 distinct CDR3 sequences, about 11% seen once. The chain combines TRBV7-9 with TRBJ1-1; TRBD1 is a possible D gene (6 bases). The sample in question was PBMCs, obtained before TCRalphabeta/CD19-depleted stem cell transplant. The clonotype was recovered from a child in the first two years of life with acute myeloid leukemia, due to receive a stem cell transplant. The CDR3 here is CASSLGGGRGTEAFF. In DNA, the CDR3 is TGTGCCAGCAGCCTAGGGGGGGGGAGGGGAACTGAAGCTTTCTTT.